These T cell receptor beta chains were read from a single sample in a study of T-cell reconstitution after alpha-beta-depleted transplantation in children. TCRdb passed the PCR reads through MiXCR, listing each CDR3 protein once. The data hold around 700,000 distinct CDR3 sequences, with about an eighth observed a single time. The specimen comprised PBMCs, sampled before TCRalphabeta/CD19-depleted stem cell transplant. All receptors come from a girl aged 2 to 10 with congenital amegakaryocytic thrombocytopenia, due to receive a stem cell transplant. Each CDR3 is given with its conserved first and last residue. A D gene is named only where the DNA matches it firmly. Size tells how often a clone was seen (once, few, many) or the class of an expanded clone, and some rows leave it out.

many	TRBV20-1	TRBJ2-5	NA	11	TGCAGTGCTGGTCCTGCAGAGACCCAGTACTTC	CSAGPAETQYF
NA	TRBV5-1	TRBJ2-3	TRBD1	16	TGCGCCAGCAGCTTGGACGGGACAGGGGATGTAGATACGCAGTATTTT	CASSLDGTGDVDTQYF
few	TRBV5-1	TRBJ1-1	TRBD1	16	TGCGCCAGCAGCCGGAGGGGGCTATTGACTATAACTGAAGCTTTCTTT	CASSRRGLLTITEAFF
NA	TRBV20-1	TRBJ2-5	TRBD2	15	TGCAGTGCCGACTCCCGGGGACTAGTATCGGAGACCCAGTACTTC	CSADSRGLVSETQYF
NA	TRBV18	TRBJ2-7	NA	16	TGTGCCAGCTCACTTAACGGCCAACGGAGCTCCTACGAGCAGTACTTC	CASSLNGQRSSYEQYF
few	TRBV6-5	TRBJ2-1	NA	11	TGTGCCAGCGGGTCCCGGACCGTCGAGTTCTTC	CASGSRTVEFF
few	TRBV20-1	TRBJ2-7	NA	13	TGCAGCGTTAACCGGGACAAGGCTAACGAGCAGTACTTC	CSVNRDKANEQYF
many	TRBV6-5	TRBJ2-1	NA	14	TGTGCCAGCAGTCCGACGGTTTCCTACAATGAGCAGTTCTTC	CASSPTVSYNEQFF
many	TRBV9	TRBJ2-7	NA	14	TGTGCCAGCAGCGTAAAGCCTACGTGGAACGAGCAGTACTTC	CASSVKPTWNEQYF
many	TRBV11-2	TRBJ2-1	NA	16	TGTGCCAGCAGCTTAACGTCGGGACCTGCGTACAATGAGCAGTTCTTC	CASSLTSGPAYNEQFF
many	TRBV12-3/TRBV12-4	TRBJ2-4	NA	15	TGTGCCAGCAGTTTAGGCTTTTTAGCCAAAAACATTCAGTACTTC	CASSLGFLAKNIQYF
NA	TRBV5-1	TRBJ2-1	TRBD1	14	TGCGCCAGCAGCTTGGACAGGGGAAGTGATGAGCAGTTCTTC	CASSLDRGSDEQFF
NA	TRBV4-1	TRBJ1-5	NA	15	TGCGCCAGCAGCCAAACGCCGAATAGCAATCAGCCCCAGCATTTT	CASSQTPNSNQPQHF
few	TRBV7-9	TRBJ1-1	NA	12	TGTGCCAGCAGCTCCGCCGGGGCTGAAGCTTTCTTT	CASSSAGAEAFF
NA	TRBV20-1	TRBJ2-3	NA	19	TGCAGTGCGTTAACGGGGCGGCCCGTGGGGGCGCCAGGCACAGATACGCAGTATTTT	CSALTGRPVGAPGTDTQYF
many	TRBV7-3	TRBJ2-3	TRBD1	14	TGTGCCAGCAGCTTATTAGGGGGCGCAGATACGCAGTATTTT	CASSLLGGADTQYF
many	TRBV4-1	TRBJ2-3	NA	14	TGCGCCAGCAGCCAAGAAGGACTTGCAGATACGCAGTATTTT	CASSQEGLADTQYF
few	TRBV7-9	TRBJ2-1	NA	13	TGTGCCAGCAGAATAGCGGCGGGCAATGAGCAGTTCTTC	CASRIAAGNEQFF
many	TRBV29-1	TRBJ2-5	NA	11	TGCAGCGCTACACTAGGCGAGACCCAGTACTTC	CSATLGETQYF
NA	TRBV15	TRBJ2-1	NA	12	TGTGCCACCAGCAGAGAGAGCAATGAGCAGTTCTTC	CATSRESNEQFF
NA	TRBV7-6	TRBJ1-3	NA	13	TGTGCCAGCAGCAACAGGGCTGGAAACACCATATATTTT	CASSNRAGNTIYF
few	TRBV4-2	TRBJ2-1	TRBD2	16	TGTGCCAGCAGCCAAGAATCTCCATGGGGGGGTAATGAGCAGTTCTTC	CASSQESPWGGNEQFF
few	TRBV20-1	TRBJ1-1	NA	13	TGCAGTTTCTCAGGGAACCGGTACACTGAAGCTTTCTTT	CSFSGNRYTEAFF
many	TRBV12-3/TRBV12-4	TRBJ2-7	NA	14	TGTGCCAGCAGTCCGGGTCTAAAACGACCTGAGCAGTACTTC	CASSPGLKRPEQYF